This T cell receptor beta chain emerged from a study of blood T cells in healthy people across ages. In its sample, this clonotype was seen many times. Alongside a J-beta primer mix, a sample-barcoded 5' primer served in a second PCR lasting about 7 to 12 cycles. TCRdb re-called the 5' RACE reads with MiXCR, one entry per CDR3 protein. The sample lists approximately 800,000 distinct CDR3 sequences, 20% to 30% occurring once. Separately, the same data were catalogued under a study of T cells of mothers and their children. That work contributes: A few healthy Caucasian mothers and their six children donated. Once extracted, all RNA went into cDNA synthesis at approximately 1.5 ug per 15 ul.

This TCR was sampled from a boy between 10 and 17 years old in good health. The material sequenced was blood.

The CDR3 sequence: CASSWGSPLHF. The CDR3 bases are TGTGCCAGCAGTTGGGGTTCACCCCTCCACTTT. This rearrangement joins TRBV28 to TRBJ1-6; D is uncertain. The CDR3 consists of 11 residues. CDR1 MDHEN and CDR2 SYDVKM come from the germline V gene. V shed 4 bases and J shed 9 bases, with 4 bases lying between them.